This T cell receptor beta chain was identified in a study of a mutant IDH1 vaccine in newly diagnosed glioma. Across the study: Patients were pretreated with radiotherapy, temozolomide, or both, mostly both.

This clone is a singleton in its sample. Its antigen is undetermined. Germline loops: CDR1 SGHRS, CDR2 YFSETQ. The V end lost 5 bases, the J end lost 4 bases, and 15 bases lay between the germline ends. This CDR3 has 14 residues. Measured with immunoSEQ multiplex PCR; TCRdb has only the in-frame clones, and not every one. The top ten clones hold 5.2% of a sample with approximately 11,000 clones, approximately 88% of them seen once. As to time point: week 23, last vaccination. Vaccine doses each comprised 300 ug of mutant IDH1 20-mer peptide, with topical imiquimod. The chain carries TRBV5-1 and TRBJ1-2, with TRBD1 as a possible D gene (6 bases). Material: PBMCs, obtained from a glioma patient whose treatment included an IDH1 peptide vaccine. This TCR came from a woman aged 40 to 50 with glioma. Some clones in this sample may be carry-over from other donors' samples. Written as DNA, the CDR3 is TGCGCCAGCAGACGCCAGGGGTTGGGCTATGGCTACACCTTC. This sequence encodes CASRRQGLGYGYTF.